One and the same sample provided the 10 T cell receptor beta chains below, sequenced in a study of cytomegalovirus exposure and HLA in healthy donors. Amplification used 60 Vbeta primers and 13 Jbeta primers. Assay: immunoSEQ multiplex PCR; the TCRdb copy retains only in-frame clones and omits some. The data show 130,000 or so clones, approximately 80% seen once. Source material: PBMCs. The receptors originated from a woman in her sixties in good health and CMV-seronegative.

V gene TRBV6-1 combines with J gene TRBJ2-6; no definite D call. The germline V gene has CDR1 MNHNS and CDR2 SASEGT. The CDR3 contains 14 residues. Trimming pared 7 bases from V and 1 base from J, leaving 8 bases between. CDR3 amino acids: CASNPSSGANVLTF. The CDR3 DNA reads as TGTGCCAGCAATCCTTCGTCTGGGGCCAACGTCCTGACTTTC.

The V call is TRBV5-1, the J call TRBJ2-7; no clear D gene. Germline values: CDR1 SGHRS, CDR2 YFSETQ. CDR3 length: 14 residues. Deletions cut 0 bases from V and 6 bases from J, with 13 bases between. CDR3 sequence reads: CASSLAAPGGEQYF. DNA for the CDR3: TGCGCCAGCAGCTTGGCGGCCCCCGGCGGCGAGCAGTACTTC.

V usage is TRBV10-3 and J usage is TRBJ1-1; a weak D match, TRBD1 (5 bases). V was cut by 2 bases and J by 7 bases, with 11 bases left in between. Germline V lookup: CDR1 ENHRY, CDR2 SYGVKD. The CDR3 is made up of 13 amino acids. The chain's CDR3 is CAISEGGYDEAFF. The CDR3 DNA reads TGTGCCATCAGTGAGGGGGGGTACGATGAAGCTTTCTTT.

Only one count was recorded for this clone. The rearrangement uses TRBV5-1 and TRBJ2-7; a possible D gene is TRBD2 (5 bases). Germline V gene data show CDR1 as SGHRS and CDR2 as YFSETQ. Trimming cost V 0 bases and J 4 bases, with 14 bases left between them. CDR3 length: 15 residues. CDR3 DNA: TGCGCCAGCAGCTTGGCGGTAGGAGGTTGGTACGAGCAGTACTTC. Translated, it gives CASSLAVGGWYEQYF. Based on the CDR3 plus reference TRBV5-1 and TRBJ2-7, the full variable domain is KAGVTQTPRYLIKTRGQQVTLSCSPISGHRSVSWYQQTPGQGLQFLFEYFSETQRNKGNFPGRFSGRQFSNSRSEMNVSTLELGDSALYLCASSLAVGGWYEQYFGPGTRLTVT.

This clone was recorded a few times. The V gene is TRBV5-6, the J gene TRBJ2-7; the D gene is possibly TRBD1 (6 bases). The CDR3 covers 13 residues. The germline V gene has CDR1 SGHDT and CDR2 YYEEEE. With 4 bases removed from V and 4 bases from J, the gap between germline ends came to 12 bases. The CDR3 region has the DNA TGTGCCAGCAGCAAGGACAGCGATTACGAGCAGTACTTC. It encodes CASSKDSDYEQYF.

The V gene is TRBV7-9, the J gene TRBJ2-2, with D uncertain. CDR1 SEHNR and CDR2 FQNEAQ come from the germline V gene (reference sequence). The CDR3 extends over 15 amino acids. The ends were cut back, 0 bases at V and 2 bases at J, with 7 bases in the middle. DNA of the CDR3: TGTGCCAGCAGCTTAGCGGGCCCTAACACCGGGGAGCTGTTTTTT. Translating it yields CASSLAGPNTGELFF.

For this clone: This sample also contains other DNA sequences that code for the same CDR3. As DNA, the CDR3 is TGTGCCTCTGGGGGGGATACGCAGTATTTT. It yields the protein CASGGDTQYF. The V gene is TRBV4-2, the J gene TRBJ2-3; possible D gene TRBD2, 6 bases. V was trimmed by 11 bases and J by 6 bases, leaving 9 bases between them. CDR3 length: 10 residues. Germline V lookup: CDR1 LGHNA, CDR2 YNFKEQ.

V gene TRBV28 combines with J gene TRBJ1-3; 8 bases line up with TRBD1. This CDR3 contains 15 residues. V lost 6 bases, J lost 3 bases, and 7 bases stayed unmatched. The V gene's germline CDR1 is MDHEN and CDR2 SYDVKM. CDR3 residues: CASSRRGRFGNTIYF. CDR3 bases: TGTGCCAGCAGCCGCAGGGGGCGTTTTGGAAACACCATATATTTT.

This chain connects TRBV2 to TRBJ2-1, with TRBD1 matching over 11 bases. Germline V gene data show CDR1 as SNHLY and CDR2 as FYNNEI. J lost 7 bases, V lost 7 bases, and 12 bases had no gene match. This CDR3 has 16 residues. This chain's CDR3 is CASMKTWTGGLNEQFF. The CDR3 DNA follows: TGTGCCAGCATGAAGACCTGGACAGGGGGCCTTAATGAGCAGTTCTTC.

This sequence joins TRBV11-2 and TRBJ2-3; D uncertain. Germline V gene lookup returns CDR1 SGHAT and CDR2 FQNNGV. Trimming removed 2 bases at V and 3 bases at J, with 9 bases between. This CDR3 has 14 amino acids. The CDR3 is CASSLTVGTDTQYF. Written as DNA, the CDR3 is TGTGCCAGCAGCTTAACCGTCGGGACAGATACGCAGTATTTT.